These 29 T cell receptor beta chains were all obtained from the same sample, sequenced in a study of regulatory T cells in long-lasting Graves disease. According to the study, TCR beta libraries were built with iRepertoire HTBI primers and CDR3-region Arm-PCR. A single record per CDR3 protein comes from TCRdb applying MiXCR to the multiplex PCR reads. The table has roughly 420,000 distinct CDR3 sequences, 15% to 17% seen once; the top ten hold approximately 22%. Time point in this sample: newly diagnosed GD, antithyroid drugs for less than 3 months. Isolated PBMC RNA provided the starting material for the TCR library. The source was peripheral blood mononuclear cells (PBMCs), collected at new diagnosis, from a patient treated with antithyroid drugs. These receptors originate from a female donor with Graves disease.

This clonotype appeared many times. The chain has TRBV2 and TRBJ2-7; TRBD2 matches at 7 bases. CDR1 is SNHLY, CDR2 FYNNEI, per germline. CDR3 length equals 16 residues. The V gene end was trimmed by 3 bases and the J gene end by 2 bases; junction bases not matched to a gene: 10. The chain's CDR3 is CASSDPPAGPPYEQYF. CDR3 DNA sequence: TGTGCCAGCAGTGACCCCCCAGCGGGACCCCCCTACGAGCAGTACTTC.

In its sample, this clonotype was seen many times. V gene TRBV7-2 combines with J gene TRBJ2-1, with TRBD2 as a possible D gene (7 bases). The CDR3 covers 16 residues. Per germline, CDR1 SGHTA and CDR2 FQGNSA. V lost 7 bases to trimming and J lost 3 bases, with 19 bases between them. The CDR3 loop is CASKGGARGLYNEQFF. DNA for the CDR3: TGTGCCAGCAAGGGGGGGGCTCGGGGGCTCTACAATGAGCAGTTCTTC. The entire variable domain, with the rest obtained from reference TRBV7-2 and TRBJ2-1, is as follows: GAGVSQSPSNKVTEKGKDVELRCDPISGHTALYWYRQSLGQGLEFLIYFQGNSAPDKSGLPSDRFSAERTGGSVSTLTIQRTQQEDSAVYLCASKGGARGLYNEQFFGPGTRLTVL.

This clonotype was found many times. The CDR3 nucleotides are TGTGCCAGCAGCCCCCCGGAAGCGGGAAACACAGATACGCAGTATTTT. Translated: CASSPPEAGNTDTQYF. The chain joins TRBV7-9 to TRBJ2-3, with 7 bases matching TRBD2. The CDR3 is made up of 16 amino acids. Germline trimming cut 5 bases from V and 2 bases from J; bases unmatched to any gene: 10. CDR1 SEHNR and CDR2 FQNEAQ come from the germline V gene (reference sequence).

This clonotype was detected ten times or more. The rearrangement joins TRBV5-5 to TRBJ1-1; tentative D call: TRBD1 (5 bases). This CDR3 has 14 amino acids. The germline V gene encodes CDR1 SGHKS and CDR2 YYEKEE (reference sequence). V was pared by 2 bases and J by 2 bases, with 10 bases between. The CDR3 is CASSFRQFNTEAFF. Written as DNA, the CDR3 is TGTGCCAGCAGCTTCAGACAGTTCAACACTGAAGCTTTCTTT.

This clonotype was counted many times. The chain uses TRBV7-2 and TRBJ2-2; 9 bases match TRBD2. CDR3 length: 22 residues. V was clipped by 5 bases and J by 0 bases; unmatched bases: 22. Per germline, CDR1 SGHTA and CDR2 FQGNSA. In DNA, the CDR3 is TGTGCCAGCAGCACCGGGCTCGCGGGGGGGGCGGATTTCAAAACGAACACCGGGGAGCTGTTTTTT. Residues: CASSTGLAGGADFKTNTGELFF.

This rearrangement joins TRBV19 to TRBJ2-1, with 8 bases that match TRBD2. This CDR3 region has 20 residues. CDR1 and CDR2 (germline): LNHDA, SQIVND (reference sequence). J gave up 0 bases and V 9 bases, and 22 bases lay outside the gene matches. CDR3 in DNA: TGTGCCAGCGCGGCGGGGGGAGGAGGAACAAGGATAAGCTCCTACAATGAGCAGTTCTTC. This codes for CASAAGGGGTRISSYNEQFF.

This clonotype has at least ten counts. The CDR3 protein is CASSNRRLFF. The CDR3 DNA sequence: TGTGCCAGCAGTAACCGTCGGCTGTTTTTT. The chain is built from TRBV12-3 or TRBV12-4 and TRBJ2-2; D not certain. V dropped 5 bases and J dropped 13 bases, with 8 bases sitting between them. The CDR3 covers 10 residues.

This clonotype has a count of ten or more. The V and J genes are TRBV24-1 and TRBJ2-3; D is undetermined. Germline loops: CDR1 KGHDR, CDR2 SFDVKD. The CDR3 is 15 amino acids. Trimming pared 2 bases from V and 0 bases from J, leaving 8 bases between. CDR3 bases: TGTGCCACCAGTGATTCATGGGCAAGCACAGATACGCAGTATTTT. This translates into CATSDSWASTDTQYF.

This clonotype was observed at least ten times. V is TRBV28 and J is TRBJ2-6; no clear D. Germline CDR1 is MDHEN and CDR2 is SYDVKM. V was clipped by 4 bases and J by 0 bases, with 4 bases between them. The CDR3 runs 14 residues. As DNA, the CDR3 is TGTGCCAGCAGTTGGCGCTCTGGGGCCAACGTCCTGACTTTC. This translates into CASSWRSGANVLTF.

This clonotype was picked up many times. The chain employs TRBV7-9 and TRBJ2-3; TRBD1 agrees at 7 bases. The germline V gene has CDR1 SEHNR and CDR2 FQNEAQ (reference sequence). This CDR3 comprises 15 residues. Trimming at V came to 1 base and at J to 2 bases, leaving 3 bases not matched to a gene. Here the CDR3 reads CASSLGDSYTDTQYF. In DNA, the CDR3 is TGTGCCAGCAGCTTAGGGGACAGCTACACAGATACGCAGTATTTT.

In nucleotides, the CDR3 is TGTGCCGGCATAGCGACAGATACGCAGTATTTT. Protein product: CAGIATDTQYF. The J gene is TRBJ2-3, the V gene TRBV2; possibly TRBD2 for D (5 bases). Trimming removed 11 bases from V and 3 bases from J, with 9 bases in between. CDR1 is SNHLY and CDR2 is FYNNEI in the germline V gene. CDR3 length: 11 amino acids. Full variable domain (outside the CDR3, taken from reference TRBV2 and TRBJ2-3): EPEVTQTPSHQVTQMGQEVILRCVPISNHLYFYWYRQILGQKVEFLVSFYNNEISEKSEIFDDQFSVERPDGSNFTLKIRSTKLEDSAMYFCAGIATDTQYFGPGTRLTVL.

The chain uses TRBV6-1 and TRBJ2-3; 7 nucleotides align to TRBD2. The CDR3 consists of 15 residues. J gave up 4 bases and V 1 base, and 5 bases lay outside the gene matches. In germline, CDR1 is MNHNS, CDR2 SASEGT. This CDR3 is CASSEVLAEADTQYF. The CDR3 bases are TGTGCCAGCAGTGAAGTTCTAGCGGAGGCAGATACGCAGTATTTT.

This clonotype occurred a few times. A much larger clone lies one base from this, so it may be a read error. This chain uses TRBV5-1 with TRBJ1-6; a possible D gene is TRBD1 (5 bases). V was cut by 0 bases and J by 10 bases, with 14 bases left in between. The germline CDR1 and CDR2 sequences are SGHRS and YFSETQ. This CDR3 has 15 amino acids. This CDR3 reads CASSLVGAHRSPLHF. DNA for the CDR3: TGCGCCAGCAGCTTGGTCGGGGCTCATCGGTCACCCCTCCACTTT.

There are many counts of this clonotype. The rearrangement links TRBV2 to TRBJ2-7; 9 bases match TRBD1. V gave up 5 bases and J gave up 2 bases; unmatched junction bases: 4. The CDR3 sequence is 14 residues long. Germline lookup yields CDR1 SNHLY and CDR2 FYNNEI. CDR3 sequence: CASSYDRGAYEQYF. The CDR3, as DNA: TGTGCCAGCAGTTACGACAGGGGGGCCTACGAGCAGTACTTC.

This clonotype occurred many times. The chain combines TRBV28 with TRBJ1-6, with D possibly being TRBD1 (5 bases). V lost 7 bases and J 0 bases, leaving 16 bases between the germline ends. From germline, CDR1 is MDHEN and CDR2 SYDVKM. The CDR3 has 17 residues. CDR3 loop: CASTPRVTSSYNSPLHF. The CDR3 DNA reads as TGTGCCAGCACACCCAGGGTCACAAGCTCCTATAATTCACCCCTCCACTTT.

This clonotype appeared many times. V is TRBV7-2 and J is TRBJ2-3, with 12 bases aligning to TRBD2. Germline V lookup: CDR1 SGHTA, CDR2 FQGNSA. The CDR3 sequence is 19 residues long. The trim removed 2 bases at V and 5 bases at J, leaving 14 bases unmatched. Here the CDR3 DNA reads TGTGCCAGCAGCTTATCACCCCTGGCTAGCGGGGGGGAGATAGATACGCAGTATTTT. Protein product: CASSLSPLASGGEIDTQYF.

The chain is built from TRBV6-5 and TRBJ2-1; 10 bases match TRBD1. Trimming took 2 bases from V and 5 from J; bases not matched to a gene: 6. Germline V lookup: CDR1 MNHEY, CDR2 SVGAGI. The CDR3 covers 16 residues. CDR3 amino acids: CASSYRGQGIHNEQFF. For the CDR3, the DNA is TGTGCCAGCAGTTACCGGGGACAGGGGATCCACAATGAGCAGTTCTTC.

This clonotype appeared many times. The rearrangement uses TRBV29-1 and TRBJ2-3, with D tentatively TRBD2 (5 bases). From germline, CDR1 is SQVTM and CDR2 ANQGSEA. This CDR3 region has 15 residues. V was trimmed by 7 bases and J by 0 bases, leaving 17 bases between them. CDR3 coding DNA: TGCAGCGCCCGAGGGCGGTTACCTAGCACAGATACGCAGTATTTT. Encoded protein: CSARGRLPSTDTQYF.

In its sample, this clonotype was seen many times. V is TRBV10-3 and J is TRBJ1-2; 9 bases align to TRBD1. From germline, CDR1 is ENHRY and CDR2 SYGVKD. V gave up 4 bases and J gave up 3 bases; unmatched junction bases: 9. The CDR3 consists of 16 residues. The chain's CDR3 is CAISAPSGDRDYGYTF. CDR3 nucleotides: TGTGCCATCAGTGCCCCTAGTGGGGACAGGGACTATGGCTACACCTTC.

This clonotype came up many times. The chain combines TRBV28 with TRBJ1-5, with 9 positions matching TRBD1. In germline, CDR1 is MDHEN, CDR2 SYDVKM. The CDR3 totals 15 residues. The V segment lost 5 bases and the J segment 5 bases; nucleotides outside the gene matches: 7. CDR3 in DNA: TGTGCCAGCAGTCCCGGACAGGGGACGGATCAGCCCCAGCATTTT. It codes for CASSPGQGTDQPQHF.

In its sample, this clonotype was seen many times. CDR3 DNA: TGTGCCAGCAGTCTCCCGCCGGGACAGGGGGTCTCCTACGAGCAGTACTTC. It encodes CASSLPPGQGVSYEQYF. The V call is TRBV28, the J call TRBJ2-7, with 11 bases matching TRBD1. Germline V gene data show CDR1 as MDHEN and CDR2 as SYDVKM. V shed 5 bases, J shed 0 bases, and the junction held 9 bases outside the gene matches. The CDR3 is 17 amino acids.

This clonotype came up many times. The rearrangement joins TRBV6-1 to TRBJ2-2; D is unresolved. V was pared by 6 bases and J by 7 bases, with 9 bases between. Germline V gene sequence: CDR1 MNHNS, CDR2 SASEGT. The CDR3 is made up of 12 amino acids. The CDR3 DNA sequence: TGTGCCAGCAGAGCTGATAACGGGGAGCTGTTTTTT. It translates to CASRADNGELFF.

This clonotype has ten or more counts. J is TRBJ1-6 and V is TRBV28, with TRBD1 matching 8 bases. J was trimmed by 7 bases and V by 4 bases; bases with no gene match: 18. The CDR3 covers 19 residues. Germline assignment: CDR1 MDHEN and CDR2 SYDVKM. CDR3 DNA sequence: TGTGCCAGCAGTTGGCCTTACGGGACAGGCGAACTGACAAATTCACCCCTCCACTTT. It is translated as CASSWPYGTGELTNSPLHF.

This sequence joins TRBV6-1 and TRBJ1-1; no reliable D call. Germline V gene lookup returns CDR1 MNHNS and CDR2 SASEGT. The CDR3 is made up of 13 amino acids. Between the trimmed V and J ends, which lost 4 bases and 2 bases, there was a span of 8 bases. The CDR3, as DNA: TGTGCCAGCAGTGGTAAAGGCAACACTGAAGCTTTCTTT. Translated, it gives CASSGKGNTEAFF.

This clonotype occurred many times. CDR3: CAWQPQGTEAFF. The CDR3 DNA is TGTGCCTGGCAACCGCAGGGTACTGAAGCTTTCTTT. The chain carries TRBV30 and TRBJ1-1; the D gene is possibly TRBD1 (5 bases). Germline V lookup: CDR1 GTSNPN, CDR2 SVGIG (reference sequence). The CDR3 consists of 12 residues. V lost 5 bases to trimming and J lost 5 bases, with 12 bases between them.

CDR3 nucleotide sequence: TGTGCCAGCAGCTTGGATAGTGGGGGTTCACCCCTCCACTTT. It encodes CASSLDSGGSPLHF. The chain recombines TRBV11-2 with TRBJ1-6; a weak D match, TRBD1 (5 bases). Germline assignment: CDR1 SGHAT and CDR2 FQNNGV. V lost 3 bases and J lost 9, with 12 bases in between. CDR3 length: 14 amino acids.

Many counts were recorded for this clonotype. The chain combines TRBV3-1 with TRBJ2-7; 8 nucleotides line up with TRBD1. This CDR3 region has 14 residues. Germline trimming cut 4 bases from V and 6 bases from J; bases unmatched to any gene: 8. Germline CDR1 reads LGHDT; CDR2 reads YNNKEL (reference sequence). This CDR3 reads CASSPYRTGIEQYF. The CDR3 coding sequence is TGTGCCAGCAGCCCTTATAGGACAGGGATCGAGCAGTACTTC.

This clonotype was observed many times. The V and J genes are TRBV3-1 and TRBJ2-2; 7 positions match TRBD1. The germline V gene encodes CDR1 LGHDT and CDR2 YNNKEL (reference sequence). Unmatched junction bases numbered 3, after V lost 4 bases and J lost 1 base. The CDR3 sequence is 15 residues long. The CDR3 DNA reads TGTGCCAGCAGCCTCGGGACAGTGAACACCGGGGAGCTGTTTTTT. The encoded protein is CASSLGTVNTGELFF.

This clonotype showed up just a few times. A much bigger clone sits one base away, suggesting this may be a read error. The conserved phenylalanine or tryptophan is not found at the CDR3 terminus, so this likely reflects a read error. This rearrangement joins TRBV7-9 to TRBJ2-2; possibly TRBD1 for D (5 bases). CDR3 length equals 15 residues. Germline V CDR1 and CDR2: SEHNR, FQNEAQ (reference sequence). Trimming stripped 0 bases from V and 1 base from J, with 6 bases between. Here the CDR3 DNA reads TGTGCCAGCAGCTTAGCTACAGGGAACACCGGGGAGCTGTTTCTT. Encoded protein: CASSLATGNTGELFL.